These 16 T cell receptor beta chains were all obtained from the same sample, sequenced in a study of identical twins. MiXCR, run by TCRdb on the 5' RACE reads, gives a single entry per CDR3 protein. The sample lists hundreds of thousands of distinct CDR3 sequences; approximately 6.1% were seen once. Sequenced input: naive T cells sorted from blood. All receptors come from a man aged 18 to 35 in good health.

The V and J genes are TRBV5-1 and TRBJ1-1; 7 nucleotides agree with TRBD1. CDR3 length equals 15 residues. Germline loops: CDR1 SGHRS, CDR2 YFSETQ. J lost 3 bases, V lost 3 bases, and 8 bases had no gene match. CDR3 in DNA: TGCGCCAGCAGCTACGCATTCCAGGGGGACACTGAAGCTTTCTTT. Residues: CASSYAFQGDTEAFF.

The rearrangement joins TRBV5-1 to TRBJ2-5, with 9 bases matching TRBD1. V lost 4 bases to trimming and J lost 5 bases; unmatched junction nucleotides: 9. The V gene's germline CDR1 is SGHRS and CDR2 YFSETQ. The CDR3 has 15 residues. The CDR3: CASSPGQGMGETQYF. CDR3 sequence (DNA): TGCGCCAGCAGCCCCGGACAGGGGATGGGGGAGACCCAGTACTTC.

A few counts support this clonotype. V is TRBV5-1 and J is TRBJ1-1; D possibly corresponds to TRBD1 (5 bases). The V end was cut by 7 bases, the J end by 0 bases, with 13 bases between. Germline V gene sequence: CDR1 SGHRS, CDR2 YFSETQ. The CDR3 sequence is 14 residues long. The CDR3 here is CASSREGMNTEAFF. In DNA, the CDR3 is TGCGCCAGCTCTCGTGAGGGGATGAACACTGAAGCTTTCTTT.

This clonotype occurred a few times. The chain joins TRBV5-6 to TRBJ2-7; TRBD1 matches at 10 bases. The CDR3 has 14 residues. Germline V gene sequence: CDR1 SGHDT, CDR2 YYEEEE. Unmatched junction bases numbered 7, after V lost 7 bases and J lost 3 bases. The CDR3 sequence: CASAPTGGNYEQYF. In DNA form, the CDR3 reads TGTGCCAGCGCCCCGACAGGGGGCAACTACGAGCAGTACTTC.

The chain couples TRBV2 to TRBJ2-7; D not certain. This CDR3 region has 17 residues. The V gene lost 2 bases and the J gene lost 0 bases, with 17 bases spanning the gap. CDR1 is SNHLY, CDR2 FYNNEI, per germline. CDR3 sequence: CASSERRFASSSYEQYV. The CDR3 nucleotides are TGTGCCAGCAGTGAAAGGCGTTTCGCAAGTAGCTCCTACGAGCAGTACGTC.

This clonotype was counted only a few times. The chain has TRBV5-1 and TRBJ2-3, with unresolved D. CDR1 is SGHRS and CDR2 is YFSETQ in the germline V gene. CDR3 size: 17 residues. V lost 0 bases and J 2 bases, leaving 16 bases between the germline ends. This CDR3 is CASSLVAGALYTDTQYF. In DNA, the CDR3 is TGCGCCAGCAGCTTGGTGGCAGGAGCCCTATACACAGATACGCAGTATTTT.

This clonotype has a handful of counts. V is TRBV10-3 and J is TRBJ2-3, with 8 positions matching TRBD2. Trimming removed 9 bases from V and 6 bases from J; junction bases left unmatched: 8. The CDR3 totals 13 residues. CDR1 and CDR2 (germline): ENHRY, SYGVKD. Here the CDR3 DNA reads TGTGCCATGGGGAGCGGGAGTCAGGATACGCAGTATTTT. Amino acids: CAMGSGSQDTQYF.

This clonotype was seen at least ten times. V is TRBV6-1 and J is TRBJ2-7; TRBD2 agrees at 7 bases. V shed 8 bases, J shed 5 bases, and the junction held 12 bases outside the gene matches. From germline, CDR1 is MNHNS and CDR2 SASEGT. This CDR3 has 14 residues. CDR3 sequence reads: CASGGGREGHEQYF. Written as DNA, the CDR3 is TGTGCCAGCGGGGGGGGTAGGGAGGGACACGAGCAGTACTTC.

This clonotype was seen ten or more times. The chain joins TRBV9 to TRBJ2-1; 9 bases fit TRBD2. Trimming took 4 bases from V and 1 from J; bases not matched to a gene: 6. The germline V gene has CDR1 SGDLS and CDR2 YYNGEE. CDR3 size: 16 residues. CDR3 DNA sequence: TGTGCCAGCAGCCTTAGCGGGAGCGGTTCCTACAATGAGCAGTTCTTC. It is translated as CASSLSGSGSYNEQFF.

V usage is TRBV7-2 and J usage is TRBJ2-2; 11 positions agree with TRBD2. CDR1 is SGHTA, CDR2 FQGNSA, per germline. The CDR3 runs 15 residues. Unmatched junction bases numbered 6, after V lost 6 bases and J lost 6 bases. The CDR3 sequence: CASRPTSGSSGELFF. CDR3 coding DNA: TGTGCCAGCAGACCCACTAGCGGGAGTTCCGGGGAGCTGTTTTTT.

This clonotype was seen at least ten times. This chain uses TRBV28 with TRBJ2-7, with D possibly matching TRBD1 (5 bases). The CDR3 is made up of 12 amino acids. CDR1 MDHEN and CDR2 SYDVKM come from the germline V gene. Trimming removed 6 bases at V and 3 bases at J, with 9 bases between. The CDR3, as DNA: TGTGCCAGCAGACCAGGGATCTACGAGCAGTACTTC. This gives the protein CASRPGIYEQYF.

The chain couples TRBV5-5 to TRBJ2-7; tentative D call: TRBD1 (5 bases). V lost 1 base and J 2 bases, leaving 13 bases between the germline ends. Germline V gives CDR1 SGHKS, CDR2 YYEKEE (reference sequence). CDR3 length: 15 residues. For the CDR3, the DNA is TGTGCCAGCAGCTTGCTCACAGGAACCACCTACGAGCAGTACTTC. As protein: CASSLLTGTTYEQYF.

This clonotype has more than one count but fewer than ten. The V call is TRBV20-1, the J call TRBJ2-5; D possibly corresponds to TRBD2 (5 bases). Trimming cost V 6 bases and J 5 bases, with 13 bases left between them. The CDR3 sequence is 12 residues long. Germline CDR1 and CDR2: DFQATT and SNEGSKA (reference sequence). CDR3: CSAFPRGETQYF. In nucleotides, the CDR3 is TGCAGTGCCTTTCCCCGAGGGGAGACCCAGTACTTC.

Ten or more counts support this clonotype. The chain carries TRBV6-1 and TRBJ2-7, with D uncertain. Trimming shortened V by 6 bases and J by 2 bases, and 14 bases separated the two germline ends. CDR3 length equals 14 residues. CDR1 MNHNS and CDR2 SASEGT come from the germline V gene. As DNA, the CDR3 is TGTGCCAGCAGCCCGGGCACAGTAACCTACGAGCAGTACTTC. This codes for CASSPGTVTYEQYF.

This clonotype appeared many times. This CDR3 is CSVTPGMNYGYTF. The CDR3 DNA sequence: TGCAGCGTGACCCCGGGGATGAACTATGGCTACACCTTC. The genes are TRBV29-1 and TRBJ1-2; no clear D gene. Germline V gives CDR1 SQVTM, CDR2 ANQGSEA. Trimming left V 6 bases short and J 2 bases short, with 13 bases between. CDR3 length: 13 amino acids. Supplemented by reference TRBV29-1 and TRBJ1-2, the full variable domain reads SAVISQKPSRDICQRGTSLTIQCQVDSQVTMMFWYRQQPGQSLTLIATANQGSEATYESGFVIDKFPISRPNLTFSTLTVSNMSPEDSSIYLCSVTPGMNYGYTFGSGTRLTVV.

This clonotype was found many times. This chain joins TRBV9 and TRBJ2-2, with 7 bases lining up with TRBD1. Germline V gives CDR1 SGDLS, CDR2 YYNGEE. The CDR3 extends over 16 amino acids. V dropped 2 bases and J dropped 6; count of bases not matched to a gene: 10. The CDR3 DNA sequence: TGTGCCAGCAGCGTTACGGAGTCGACAGGGCCCGGGGAGCTGTTTTTT. Amino acids: CASSVTESTGPGELFF. The variable domain in full, completed from reference TRBV9 and TRBJ2-2, reads DSGVTQTPKHLITATGQRVTLRCSPRSGDLSVYWYQQSLDQGLQFLIQYYNGEERAKGNILERFSAQQFPDLHSELNLSSLELGDSALYFCASSVTESTGPGELFFGEGSRLTVL.